These 32 T cell receptor beta chains were sequenced from one sample in a study of T cells after yellow fever vaccination. TCRdb reprocessed the 5' RACE reads with MiXCR, giving one entry per CDR3 protein. The sample has around 310,000 distinct CDR3 sequences, about 3.5% seen once. The specimen was PBMCs, collected on the day of the yellow fever booster vaccination. These TCRs come from a man in his late teens or twenties who received the YFV17D yellow fever vaccine.

This chain uses TRBV7-9 with TRBJ2-5; D remains ambiguous. The germline gives CDR1 SEHNR, CDR2 FQNEAQ (reference sequence). This CDR3 comprises 15 residues. V shed 5 bases and J shed 4 bases, with 17 bases lying between them. Here the CDR3 reads CASSPRATRGETQYF. The DNA of the CDR3 is TGTGCCAGCAGCCCCCGGGCCACAAGAGGAGAGACCCAGTACTTC.

This clonotype was found many times. The V call is TRBV3-1, the J call TRBJ2-2; TRBD2 is a possible D gene (5 bases). V lost 6 bases to trimming and J lost 0 bases, with 11 bases between them. Germline-derived CDR1 and CDR2 are LGHDT and YNNKEL (reference sequence). The CDR3 runs 15 residues. CDR3 sequence: CASRAPLANTGELFF. For the CDR3, the DNA is TGTGCCAGCAGAGCGCCACTAGCGAACACCGGGGAGCTGTTTTTT.

This clonotype was counted at least ten times. The V and J genes are TRBV6-2 or TRBV6-3 and TRBJ1-4, with a possible D match to TRBD1 (5 bases). V was trimmed by 2 bases and J by 8 bases, leaving 15 bases between them. This CDR3 contains 15 residues. The germline V gene encodes CDR1 MNHEY and CDR2 SVGEGT. The CDR3 reads CASSYGDLGDEKLFF. DNA of the CDR3: TGTGCCAGCAGTTACGGCGATTTAGGGGACGAAAAACTGTTTTTT.

The chain links TRBV6-2 or TRBV6-3 to TRBJ1-1; D is undetermined. CDR1 is MNHEY, CDR2 SVGEGT, per germline. The ends were cut back, 0 bases at V and 2 bases at J, with 10 bases in the middle. The CDR3 extends over 15 amino acids. The CDR3 spells CASSYSFERNTEAFF. CDR3 DNA: TGTGCCAGCAGTTACTCTTTTGAGCGAAACACTGAAGCTTTCTTT.

The gene calls are TRBV29-1 and TRBJ1-1, with D possibly TRBD1 on 5 matching bases. The CDR3 extends over 11 amino acids. Germline values: CDR1 SQVTM, CDR2 ANQGSEA. Between the trimmed V and J ends, which lost 3 bases and 6 bases, there was a span of 8 bases. CDR3 DNA sequence: TGCAGCGTTGAGAGCAGGGCTGAAGCTTTCTTT. It yields the protein CSVESRAEAFF.

This clonotype was seen only a few times. The gene calls are TRBV5-1 and TRBJ2-2; D is unclear. The germline V and J ends were trimmed by 1 base and 0 bases, with 10 bases remaining between them. Per germline, CDR1 SGHRS and CDR2 YFSETQ. The CDR3 runs to 16 residues. The CDR3 sequence: CASSLNWVANTGELFF. CDR3 coding DNA: TGCGCCAGCAGCTTGAATTGGGTAGCGAACACCGGGGAGCTGTTTTTT.

The chain has TRBV4-1 and TRBJ1-3; D remains ambiguous. This CDR3 has 15 residues. Trimming stripped 3 bases from V and 3 bases from J, with 12 bases between. Germline V gene lookup returns CDR1 MGHRA and CDR2 YSYEKL. CDR3 sequence reads: CASSQDLGHGNTIYF. CDR3 in DNA: TGCGCCAGCAGCCAGGATCTTGGGCATGGAAACACCATATATTTT.

This clonotype was counted at least ten times. The chain uses TRBV20-1 and TRBJ2-1, with a weak D call TRBD2 (5 bases). V was pared by 3 bases and J by 9 bases, with 21 bases between. Germline V CDR1 and CDR2: DFQATT, SNEGSKA (reference sequence). CDR3 length equals 15 residues. CDR3 region: CSASELAEKRGEQFF. CDR3 sequence (DNA): TGCAGTGCTAGTGAGCTAGCAGAAAAACGGGGTGAGCAGTTCTTC.

This clonotype occurred a few times. The CDR3 reads CASSLPTSRTGEGYTF. CDR3 DNA: TGTGCCAGCAGCCTACCCACATCCCGGACAGGGGAAGGCTACACCTTC. The genes are TRBV7-3 and TRBJ1-2, with TRBD1 identical over 9 bases. The CDR3 covers 16 residues. Germline V gives CDR1 SGHTA, CDR2 FQGTGA. V lost 5 bases, J lost 8 bases, and 15 bases stayed unmatched.

This clonotype was recorded many times. This chain connects TRBV18 to TRBJ2-5, with a weak D call TRBD1 (6 bases). CDR1 and CDR2 (germline): KGHSH, LQKENI. The CDR3 length is 15 residues. Deletions cut 3 bases from V and 1 base from J, with 12 bases between. CDR3 residues: CASSPQGYGQETQYF. CDR3 DNA sequence: TGTGCCAGCTCACCTCAGGGGTACGGCCAAGAGACCCAGTACTTC.

This clonotype was counted many times. The gene calls are TRBV29-1 and TRBJ2-3, with D possibly being TRBD1 (6 bases). The germline V gene encodes CDR1 SQVTM and CDR2 ANQGSEA. V shed 5 bases and J shed 2 bases, with 17 bases lying between them. This CDR3 contains 15 residues. As DNA, the CDR3 is TGCAGCGTTTATTCTCCGGGACACTCCACAGATACGCAGTATTTT. It specifies CSVYSPGHSTDTQYF.

The table lists this clonotype with many counts. This chain connects TRBV19 to TRBJ1-1; no firm D call. Trimming cost V 6 bases and J 3 bases, with 8 bases left between them. Germline V gene sequence: CDR1 LNHDA, CDR2 SQIVND (reference sequence). CDR3 length equals 12 residues. The CDR3 sequence: CASSEAHTEAFF. The CDR3 DNA is TGTGCCAGTAGCGAGGCACACACTGAAGCTTTCTTT.

The chain employs TRBV30 and TRBJ2-7; no clear D gene. The ends were cut back, 2 bases at V and 0 bases at J, with 2 bases in the middle. The CDR3 spans 11 residues. The V gene's germline CDR1 is GTSNPN and CDR2 SVGIG (reference sequence). The DNA for the CDR3 is TGTGCCTGGAGTAGCTCCTACGAGCAGTACTTC. Translating it yields CAWSSSYEQYF.

This clonotype was counted at least ten times. The chain uses TRBV10-1 and TRBJ2-7; 7 bases match TRBD1. The CDR3 is made up of 18 amino acids. The germline CDR1 and CDR2 sequences are WNHNN and SYGVQD (reference sequence). The V segment lost 8 bases and the J segment 1 base; nucleotides outside the gene matches: 20. The CDR3 DNA is TGCGCCAGCCGAGCGGTTGGGCAGGTCGACAGGGAGTCCTACGAGCAGTACTTC. This translates into CASRAVGQVDRESYEQYF.

In this sample, this clonotype turned up many times. The rearrangement links TRBV5-6 to TRBJ1-2; unclear D gene. This CDR3 region has 13 residues. V lost 2 bases, J lost 4 bases, and 9 bases lay in between. The germline gives CDR1 SGHDT, CDR2 YYEEEE. In DNA, the CDR3 is TGTGCCAGCAGCTTAAACGGCCCCTATGGCTACACCTTC. This translates into CASSLNGPYGYTF.

This clonotype was detected ten times or more. The rearrangement uses TRBV11-2 and TRBJ2-4, with D perhaps TRBD1 (6 bases). CDR1 and CDR2 (germline): SGHAT, FQNNGV. The V end lost 5 bases, the J end lost 0 bases, and 11 bases lay between the germline ends. The CDR3 sequence is 15 residues long. The CDR3, as DNA: TGTGCCAGCAGCCTCGGGACACTAGCCAAAAACATTCAGTACTTC. This codes for CASSLGTLAKNIQYF.

In this sample, this clonotype turned up many times. The chain couples TRBV7-9 to TRBJ1-6; 7 positions agree with TRBD1. From germline, CDR1 is SEHNR and CDR2 FQNEAQ (reference sequence). This CDR3 has 13 residues. V was clipped by 5 bases and J by 12 bases; unmatched bases: 7. The CDR3 loop is CASSREGALPLHF. The DNA of the CDR3 is TGTGCCAGCAGCCGAGAGGGGGCTTTACCCCTCCACTTT.

In this sample, this clonotype turned up many times. This rearrangement joins TRBV7-9 to TRBJ1-1; 7 bases are a match to TRBD1. Germline CDR1 reads SEHNR; CDR2 reads FQNEAQ (reference sequence). The junction had 4 bases not matched to a gene; V was cut back by 11 bases and J by 1 base. This CDR3 spans 12 amino acids. CDR3 residues: CADRAGNTEAFF. CDR3 nucleotide sequence: TGTGCCGACAGGGCCGGGAACACTGAAGCTTTCTTT.

This clonotype has ten or more counts. J is TRBJ1-5 and V is TRBV6-6; D call uncertain. CDR1 and CDR2 from the germline V gene are MNHNY and SVGAGI (reference sequence). Trimming cost V 6 bases and J 7 bases, with 19 bases left between them. The CDR3 runs to 15 residues. CDR3 loop: CASRAQTRHPQPQHF. For the CDR3, the DNA is TGTGCCAGCAGGGCACAAACTCGCCACCCGCAGCCCCAGCATTTT.

This clonotype has just a few counts. The DNA of the CDR3 is TGCGCCAGCAGCTCGGGTCTAGCGGGATCTTACAATGAGCAGTTCTTC. Its protein product is CASSSGLAGSYNEQFF. The V call is TRBV5-1, the J call TRBJ2-1, with TRBD2 identical over 9 bases. The CDR3 totals 16 residues. Germline V gene data show CDR1 as SGHRS and CDR2 as YFSETQ. V shed 3 bases, J shed 4 bases, and the junction held 8 bases outside the gene matches.

This clonotype has at least ten counts. V is TRBV20-1 and J is TRBJ2-4; 12 bases match TRBD1. This CDR3 has 14 amino acids. Unmatched junction bases numbered 5, after V lost 5 bases and J lost 6 bases. Germline lookup yields CDR1 DFQATT and CDR2 SNEGSKA (reference sequence). This CDR3 reads CSARGQGAGNIQYF. CDR3 nucleotides: TGCAGTGCTCGGGGACAGGGGGCGGGAAACATTCAGTACTTC.

This clonotype has a handful of counts. V and J are TRBV6-5 and TRBJ2-2; 10 positions agree with TRBD1. The CDR3 covers 16 residues. Germline loops: CDR1 MNHEY, CDR2 SVGAGI. The V segment lost 5 bases and the J segment 7 bases; nucleotides outside the gene matches: 10. Here the CDR3 reads CASSAVGTGAGGELFF. CDR3 in DNA: TGTGCCAGCAGTGCCGTCGGGACAGGGGCGGGCGGGGAGCTGTTTTTT.

In its sample, this clonotype was seen many times. The chain couples TRBV9 to TRBJ2-4; 14 bases line up with TRBD2. With 0 bases clipped from V and 7 bases from J, the junction kept 3 bases outside the gene matches. Germline CDR1 and CDR2: SGDLS and YYNGEE. The CDR3 length is 16 residues. The CDR3 DNA follows: TGTGCCAGCAGCGTAGGACTAGCGGGGGGGCTGAACATTCAGTACTTC. This gives the protein CASSVGLAGGLNIQYF.

This clonotype was found many times. This sequence joins TRBV7-2 and TRBJ2-7; possible D gene TRBD1, 6 bases. Germline lookup yields CDR1 SGHTA and CDR2 FQGNSA. This CDR3 has 14 residues. V shed 4 bases and J shed 0 bases, with 10 bases lying between them. CDR3 nucleotide sequence: TGTGCCAGCAGCTCCGGGGACATCTCCTACGAGCAGTACTTC. Protein sequence: CASSSGDISYEQYF.

This clonotype was observed at least ten times. The rearrangement joins TRBV6-6 to TRBJ1-3; 8 nucleotides match TRBD1. Per the germline V gene, CDR1 is MNHNY and CDR2 is SVGAGI (reference sequence). Trimming took 6 bases from V and 2 from J; bases not matched to a gene: 3. This CDR3 has 14 amino acids. The CDR3 DNA sequence: TGTGCCAGCAGCCTACAGGGGGCTGGAAACACCATATATTTT. As protein: CASSLQGAGNTIYF.

This clonotype was seen ten or more times. The rearrangement joins TRBV19 to TRBJ1-2; 11 bases match TRBD1. The germline V gene has CDR1 LNHDA and CDR2 SQIVND (reference sequence). Trimming took 5 bases from V and 5 from J; bases not matched to a gene: 4. The CDR3 contains 14 residues. The CDR3 coding sequence is TGTGCCAGTAGTGGCCGGGACAGGGGGTATGGCTACACCTTC. It yields the protein CASSGRDRGYGYTF.

This clonotype was seen at least ten times. CDR3 DNA sequence: TGTGCCAGCAGCTCCGGAAATCGGTACGAGCAGTACGTC. This translates into CASSSGNRYEQYV. The rearrangement links TRBV6-2 or TRBV6-3 to TRBJ2-7; D gene unclear. Germline V lookup: CDR1 MNHEY, CDR2 SVGEGT. The CDR3 contains 13 residues. V was trimmed by 6 bases and J by 4 bases, leaving 13 bases between them.

Many counts were recorded for this clonotype. The chain recombines TRBV18 with TRBJ2-5; a possible D gene is TRBD2 (6 bases). CDR1 KGHSH and CDR2 LQKENI come from the germline V gene. The germline V and J ends were trimmed by 4 bases and 4 bases, with 16 bases remaining between them. This CDR3 comprises 15 residues. Here the CDR3 DNA reads TGTGCCAGCTCACTGCTAGCGCAGTTCTCAGAGACCCAGTACTTC. Its translation: CASSLLAQFSETQYF.

The V gene is TRBV3-1, the J gene TRBJ2-3; 8 bases are shared with TRBD1. The CDR3 runs 16 residues. Losses at the gene ends were 5 bases for V and 2 bases for J; bases not matched to a gene: 9. Germline V CDR1 and CDR2: LGHDT, YNNKEL (reference sequence). CDR3 nucleotide sequence: TGTGCCAGCAGCAACACAGGGGGACACTACACAGATACGCAGTATTTT. Encoded protein: CASSNTGGHYTDTQYF.

This clonotype was seen ten or more times. The CDR3, as DNA: TGTGCCAGCAGCGAGACAGGGGTAGGATATGGCTACACCTTC. As protein: CASSETGVGYGYTF. The V gene is TRBV6-6, the J gene TRBJ1-2, with 8 nucleotides matching TRBD1. V lost 6 bases and J lost 5; bases outside the gene matches: 8. Per germline, CDR1 MNHNY and CDR2 SVGAGI (reference sequence). The CDR3 is 14 amino acids.

The chain joins TRBV5-4 to TRBJ2-3, with D perhaps TRBD1 or TRBD2 (6 bases each). Germline CDR1 and CDR2: SGHNT and YYREEE (reference sequence). This CDR3 region has 15 residues. Trimming pared 5 bases from V and 8 bases from J, leaving 21 bases between. CDR3 sequence: CASSPGTGDTPTQYF. The CDR3 coding sequence is TGTGCCAGCAGTCCCGGGACGGGGGACACACCTACGCAGTATTTT.

This clonotype was found many times. The chain joins TRBV3-1 to TRBJ2-2, with 8 nucleotides matching TRBD1. With V trimmed by 3 bases and J by 6 bases, 3 bases remained unmatched. CDR1 LGHDT and CDR2 YNNKEL come from the germline V gene (reference sequence). The length of the CDR3 is 14 residues. CDR3: CASSQQGASGELFF. CDR3 nucleotides: TGTGCCAGCAGCCAGCAGGGGGCCTCCGGGGAGCTGTTTTTT.